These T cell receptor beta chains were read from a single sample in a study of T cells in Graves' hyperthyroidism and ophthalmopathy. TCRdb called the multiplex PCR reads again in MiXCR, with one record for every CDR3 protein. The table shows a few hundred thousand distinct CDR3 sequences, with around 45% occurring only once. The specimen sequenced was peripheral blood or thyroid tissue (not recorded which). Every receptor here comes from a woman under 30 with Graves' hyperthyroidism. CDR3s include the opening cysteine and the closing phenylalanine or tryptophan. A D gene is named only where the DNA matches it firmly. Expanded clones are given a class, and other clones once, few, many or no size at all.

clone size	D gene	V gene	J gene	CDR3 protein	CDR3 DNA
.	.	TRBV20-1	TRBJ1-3	CSASTPLGAGNTIYF	TGCAGTGCCAGCACTCCTCTAGGGGCTGGAAACACCATATATTTT
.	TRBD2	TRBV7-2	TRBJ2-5	CASSLGLAGGIETQYF	TGTGCCAGCAGCTTAGGTCTAGCGGGAGGCATAGAGACCCAGTACTTC
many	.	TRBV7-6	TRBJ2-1	CASSLGAEGGEQFF	TGTGCCAGCAGCTTAGGAGCGGAGGGGGGGGAGCAGTTCTTC
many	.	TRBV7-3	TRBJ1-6	CASSLGIDSPLHF	TGTGCCAGCAGCTTAGGGATCGATTCACCCCTCCACTTT
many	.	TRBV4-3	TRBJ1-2	CASGGRRAGYTF	TGCGCCAGCGGGGGCAGGCGCGCTGGCTACACCTTC
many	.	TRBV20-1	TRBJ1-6	CSAHAGSYNSPLHF	TGCAGTGCTCACGCGGGCTCCTATAATTCACCCCTCCACTTT
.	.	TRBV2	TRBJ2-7	CASRGASPYSSYEQYF	TGTGCCAGCAGGGGGGCTAGCCCCTATAGCTCCTACGAGCAGTACTTC
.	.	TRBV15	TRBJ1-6	CATSSLGISPLHF	TGTGCCACCAGCAGTTTGGGAATTTCACCCCTCCACTTT
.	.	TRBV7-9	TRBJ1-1	CASSLGWHNEAFF	TGTGCCAGTTCCCTCGGATGGCACAATGAAGCTTTCTTT
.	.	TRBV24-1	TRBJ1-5	CAASGGRGNQPQHF	TGTGCCGCTAGTGGGGGGCGCGGCAATCAGCCCCAGCATTTT
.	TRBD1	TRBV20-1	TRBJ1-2	CSARETGTGHTF	TGCAGTGCTAGAGAAACCGGGACAGGGCACACCTTC
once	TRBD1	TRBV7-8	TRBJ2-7	CASSFRGQGAIYEQYF	TGTGCCAGCAGCTTTCGGGGACAGGGGGCGATTTACGAGCAGTACTTC
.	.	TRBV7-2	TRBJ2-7	CASSRRAGEQYF	TGTGCCAGCAGCCGCAGGGCGGGCGAGCAGTACTTC
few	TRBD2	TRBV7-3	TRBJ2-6	CASSYTGGVSSGANVLTF	TGTGCCAGCAGCTATACCGGGGGGGTCAGCTCTGGGGCCAACGTCCTGACTTTC
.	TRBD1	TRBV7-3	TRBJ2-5	CASSLGTGTGLPETQYF	TGTGCCAGCAGCTTAGGGACCGGGACAGGCCTCCCAGAGACCCAGTACTTC
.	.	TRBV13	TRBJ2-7	CASSLTSRERNMVYEQYF	TGTGCCAGCAGCTTAACATCTCGGGAGCGCAATATGGTATACGAGCAGTACTTC
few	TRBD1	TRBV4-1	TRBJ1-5	CASSSRDRGSNSNQPQHF	TGCGCCAGCAGTTCCCGGGACAGAGGCTCAAATAGCAATCAGCCCCAGCATTTT
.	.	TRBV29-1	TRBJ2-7	CSVERGGEQYF	TGCAGCGTTGAGAGGGGTGGGGAGCAGTACTTC
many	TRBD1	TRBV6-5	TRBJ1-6	CASSYGTVGSPLHF	TGTGCCAGCAGTTACGGGACAGTGGGTTCACCCCTCCACTTT
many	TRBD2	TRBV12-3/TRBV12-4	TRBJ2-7	CASSLGPGGSYEQYF	TGTGCCAGCAGTTTAGGTCCGGGAGGGTCCTACGAGCAGTACTTC
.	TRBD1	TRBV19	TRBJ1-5	CASSIGTGADQPQHF	TGTGCCAGTAGTATAGGGACAGGGGCAGATCAGCCCCAGCATTTT
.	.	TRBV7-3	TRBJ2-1	CASSFQPSASRGSEQFF	TGTGCCAGCAGCTTTCAGCCTAGCGCCAGTCGCGGTAGTGAGCAGTTCTTC
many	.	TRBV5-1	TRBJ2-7	CASSLETEAYEQYF	TGCGCCAGCAGCTTGGAGACTGAAGCCTACGAGCAGTACTTC
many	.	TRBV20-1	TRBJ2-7	CSARKVSSSYEQYF	TGCAGTGCTAGGAAGGTCTCCAGCTCCTACGAGCAGTACTTC
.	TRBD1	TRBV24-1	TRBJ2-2	CATSDDTGQGRTGELFF	TGTGCCACCAGTGACGATACGGGACAGGGCCGTACCGGGGAGCTGTTTTTT
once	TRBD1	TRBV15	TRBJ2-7	CATSGTGVNEQSF	TGTGCCACCAGCGGGACAGGGGTCAATGAGCAGTCCTTC
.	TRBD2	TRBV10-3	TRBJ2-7	CAVQDPGLAGTFYEQYF	TGTGCCGTCCAAGACCCGGGACTAGCGGGAACTTTCTACGAGCAGTACTTC
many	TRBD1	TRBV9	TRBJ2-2	CASSAWTGGTTGELFF	TGTGCCAGCAGCGCCTGGACAGGGGGCACCACCGGGGAGCTGTTTTTT
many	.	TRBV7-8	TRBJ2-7	CASSYRSGTATSYEQYF	TGTGCCAGCAGCTATAGAAGTGGGACCGCTACCTCCTACGAGCAGTACTTC
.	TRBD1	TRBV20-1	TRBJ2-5	CSAGGQAPKETQYF	TGCAGTGCTGGGGGACAGGCCCCGAAGGAGACCCAGTACTTC
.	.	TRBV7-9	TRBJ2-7	CASSQDRGAGLYEQYF	TGTGCCAGCAGCCAAGATAGGGGGGCAGGATTATACGAGCAGTACTTC
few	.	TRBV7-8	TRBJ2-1	CASSLGPLNEQFF	TGTGCCAGCAGCTTAGGACCCCTCAATGAGCAGTTCTTC
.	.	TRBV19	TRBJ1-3	CATTPPDSSRSYGYTIYF	TGTGCCACGACCCCCCCGGACTCCTCAAGAAGCTATGGCTACACCATATATTTT
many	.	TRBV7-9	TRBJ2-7	CASSLGGSEYEADEQYF	TGTGCCAGCAGCTTAGGGGGCTCAGAGTATGAAGCGGACGAGCAGTACTTC
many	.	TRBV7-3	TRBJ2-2	CASSPQGAGELFF	TGTGCCAGCAGCCCTCAGGGTGCCGGGGAGCTGTTTTTT
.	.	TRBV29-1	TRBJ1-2	CSLSPGEGYTF	TGCAGCTTAAGTCCAGGGGAAGGCTACACCTTC
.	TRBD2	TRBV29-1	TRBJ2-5	CSVGASASGGQETQYF	TGCAGCGTTGGGGCCAGTGCTAGCGGGGGCCAAGAGACCCAGTACTTC
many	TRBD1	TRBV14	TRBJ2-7	CASSQETGGRNEQYF	TGTGCCAGCAGCCAAGAGACAGGGGGTAGGAACGAGCAGTACTTC
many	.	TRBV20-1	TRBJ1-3	CSARGRLGNTIYF	TGCAGTGCCCGGGGACGTCTTGGAAACACCATATATTTT
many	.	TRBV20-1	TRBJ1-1	CSARVEGRNTEAFF	TGCAGTGCTAGAGTGGAGGGGAGGAACACTGAAGCTTTCTTT
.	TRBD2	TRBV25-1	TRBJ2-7	CASSTTSVAPESYEQYF	TGTGCCAGCAGTACGACTAGCGTAGCCCCGGAATCCTACGAGCAGTACTTC
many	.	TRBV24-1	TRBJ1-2	CATSDFGGGDYGYTF	TGTGCCACCAGTGATTTCGGGGGAGGGGACTATGGCTACACCTTC
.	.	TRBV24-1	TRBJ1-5	CATSWAGGNQPQHF	TGTGCCACCAGTTGGGCAGGGGGCAATCAGCCCCAGCATTTT
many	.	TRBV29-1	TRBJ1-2	CSVEGTNYGYTF	TGCAGCGTTGAAGGAACTAACTATGGCTACACCTTC
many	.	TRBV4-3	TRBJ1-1	CASSLMGSGEAFF	TGCGCCAGCAGTTTAATGGGGTCGGGTGAAGCTTTCTTT
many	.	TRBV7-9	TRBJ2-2	CASGWASRTGELFF	TGTGCCAGCGGGTGGGCGTCCCGAACCGGGGAGCTGTTTTTT
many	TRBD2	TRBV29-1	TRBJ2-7	CSISGTSGSYEQYF	TGCAGCATATCCGGGACTAGCGGGAGCTACGAGCAGTACTTC
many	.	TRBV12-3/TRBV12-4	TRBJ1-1	CASSWTVYTEAFF	TGTGCCAGCAGCTGGACAGTTTACACTGAAGCTTTCTTT
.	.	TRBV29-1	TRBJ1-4	CSVRRANEKLFF	TGCAGCGTTAGACGGGCGAATGAAAAACTGTTTTTT
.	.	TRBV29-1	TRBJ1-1	CSLVVGRGTEAFF	TGCAGCTTAGTAGTTGGCCGCGGTACTGAAGCTTTCTTT
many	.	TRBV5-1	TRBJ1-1	CASSSVGGATEAFF	TGCGCCAGCAGCTCCGTCGGGGGCGCGACTGAAGCTTTCTTT
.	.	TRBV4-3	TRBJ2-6	CASSQDLVSYSGANVLTF	TGCGCCAGCAGCCAAGATCTGGTATCCTACTCTGGGGCCAACGTCCTGACTTTC
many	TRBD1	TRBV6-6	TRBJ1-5	CASSYLQGPQPQHF	TGTGCCAGCAGTTACCTACAGGGGCCTCAGCCCCAGCATTTT
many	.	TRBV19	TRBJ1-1	CASSMGEGPTEAFF	TGTGCCAGTAGTATGGGGGAGGGACCCACTGAAGCTTTCTTT
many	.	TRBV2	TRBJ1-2	CASSETRYGYTF	TGTGCCAGCAGTGAAACCCGCTATGGCTACACCTTC
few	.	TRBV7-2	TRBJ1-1	CASSLFRLTEAFF	TGTGCCAGCAGCTTATTCCGGTTAACTGAAGCTTTCTTT
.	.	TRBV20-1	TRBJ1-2	CSARDSQGPGYTF	TGCAGTGCTAGAGATAGCCAGGGGCCTGGCTACACCTTC
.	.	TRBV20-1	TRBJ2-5	CSGVAAQETQYF	TGCAGTGGGGTAGCGGCGCAAGAGACCCAGTACTTC
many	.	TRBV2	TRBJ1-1	CASSEARTMNTEAFF	TGTGCCAGCAGTGAAGCTCGGACAATGAACACTGAAGCTTTCTTT